The 25 T cell receptor beta chains presented below share a single source sample, sequenced in a study of T cells in Graves' hyperthyroidism and ophthalmopathy (dated by TCRdb to between 2018 and 2021). To prepare the library, multiplex PCR was applied. Sequencing relied on an Illumina HiSeq 2000. The TCR beta CDR3 regions were amplified from RNA transcripts. A first-round RT-PCR of the TCR CDR3 used the HTBI primer set with the Qiagen OneStep RT-PCR kit. TCRdb trimmed public reads at Q25 via fastp, called clones via MiXCR and kept in-frame beta chains. CDR3 protein sequences are deduplicated, and each keeps its most common genes and DNA. The table for this sample lists 350,000 or so distinct CDR3 sequences; approximately 17% of them were counted only once. The ten largest make up 34% of the sample. The material sequenced was blood. These receptors came from a woman aged 30 to 39 with Graves' hyperthyroidism that later progressed to Graves' ophthalmopathy.

This clonotype was detected many times. The chain recombines TRBV20-1 with TRBJ2-1, with unresolved D. The CDR3 extends over 15 amino acids. V shed 5 bases and J shed 8 bases, with 22 bases lying between them. Germline V gives CDR1 DFQATT, CDR2 SNEGSKA (reference sequence). This chain's CDR3 is CSARPLRRAIDEQFF. DNA of the CDR3: TGCAGTGCTCGGCCCTTACGCCGGGCAATCGATGAGCAGTTCTTC.

The chain carries TRBV20-1 and TRBJ2-7; perhaps TRBD1 as D (5 bases). The germline CDR1 and CDR2 sequences are DFQATT and SNEGSKA (reference sequence). The CDR3 extends over 14 amino acids. The V end lost 3 bases, the J end lost 5 bases, and 17 bases lay between the germline ends. This CDR3 reads CSASKETAFHEQYF. The CDR3 coding sequence is TGCAGTGCTAGTAAGGAGACAGCCTTCCACGAGCAGTACTTC.

This clonotype has at least ten counts. This chain connects TRBV20-1 to TRBJ2-7; D not resolved. This CDR3 region has 14 residues. V gave up 5 bases and J gave up 2 bases, with 16 bases separating them. Germline-derived CDR1 and CDR2 are DFQATT and SNEGSKA (reference sequence). The CDR3 DNA is TGCAGTGCTCCCCATAGGCAGGAGCCCTACGAGCAGTACTTC. It yields the protein CSAPHRQEPYEQYF.

The rearrangement uses TRBV4-1 and TRBJ2-2, with 8 nucleotides matching TRBD1. The CDR3 extends over 20 amino acids. Germline assignment: CDR1 MGHRA and CDR2 YSYEKL. J gave up 5 bases and V 1 base, and 18 bases lay outside the gene matches. CDR3 region: CASSQGLVGGGQGSTGELFF. Here the CDR3 DNA reads TGCGCCAGCAGCCAAGGACTTGTCGGGGGCGGACAGGGAAGTACCGGGGAGCTGTTTTTT.

This clonotype came up many times. In DNA form, the CDR3 reads TGCGCCAGCAGTCCCCCATTCCCCTCTAACTATGGCTACACCTTC. The encoded protein is CASSPPFPSNYGYTF. This rearrangement joins TRBV10-2 to TRBJ1-2; no clear D gene. The CDR3 runs 15 residues. CDR1 WSHSY and CDR2 SAAADI come from the germline V gene. V lost 5 bases to trimming and J lost 0 bases, with 13 bases between them.

This chain links TRBV2 with TRBJ1-2, with D hard to call. This CDR3 region has 12 residues. V gave up 4 bases and J gave up 8 bases, with 11 bases separating them. Per the germline V gene, CDR1 is SNHLY and CDR2 is FYNNEI. The CDR3 nucleotides are TGTGCCAGCAGTGCGAGAGAGCAAGGCTACACCTTC. As protein: CASSAREQGYTF.

Only a few counts were recorded for this clonotype. The V gene is TRBV20-1, the J gene TRBJ2-2; no clear D gene. This CDR3 has 14 amino acids. Germline assignment: CDR1 DFQATT and CDR2 SNEGSKA (reference sequence). V was clipped by 3 bases and J by 1 base, with 9 bases between them. The CDR3 is CSASPDMNTGELFF. CDR3 in DNA: TGCAGTGCTAGTCCCGATATGAACACCGGGGAGCTGTTTTTT.

This clonotype was recorded many times. The chain uses TRBV3-1 and TRBJ2-1; 12 bases are a match to TRBD2. The CDR3 is 15 residues long. V gave up 3 bases and J gave up 6 bases; unmatched junction bases: 3. Per the germline V gene, CDR1 is LGHDT and CDR2 is YNNKEL (reference sequence). CDR3 in amino acids: CASSQRTSGANEQFF. The CDR3 nucleotides read TGTGCCAGCAGCCAGAGGACTAGCGGGGCCAATGAGCAGTTCTTC.

This clonotype occurred a few times. The chain employs TRBV5-1 and TRBJ1-4; D is undetermined. The V end lost 4 bases, the J end lost 4 bases, and 11 bases lay between the germline ends. Per germline, CDR1 SGHRS and CDR2 YFSETQ. The CDR3 is 14 amino acids. Here the CDR3 DNA reads TGCGCCAGCAGCGACGGGCTTAGTAATGAAAAACTGTTTTTT. The encoded protein is CASSDGLSNEKLFF.

This clonotype was detected many times. The chain recombines TRBV30 with TRBJ2-4; no clear D. The length of the CDR3 is 14 residues. Germline lookup yields CDR1 GTSNPN and CDR2 SVGIG (reference sequence). V shed 0 bases and J shed 7 bases, with 13 bases lying between them. The DNA for the CDR3 is TGTGCCTGGAGTGTTTTTGGGGTGGGGAACATTCAGTACTTC. Its protein is CAWSVFGVGNIQYF.

The CDR3 loop reads CAISGASGGPTDTQYF. The CDR3 DNA follows: TGTGCCATCAGTGGAGCTAGCGGGGGACCCACAGATACGCAGTATTTT. The J gene is TRBJ2-3, the V gene TRBV10-3; 10 nucleotides match TRBD2. The V gene end was trimmed by 4 bases and the J gene end by 2 bases; junction bases not matched to a gene: 6. The CDR3 runs 16 residues. Germline assignment: CDR1 ENHRY and CDR2 SYGVKD.

The J gene is TRBJ2-3, the V gene TRBV12-3 or TRBV12-4, with TRBD2 matching over 11 bases. V gave up 6 bases and J gave up 4 bases; unmatched junction bases: 9. The CDR3 runs 16 residues. The chain's CDR3 is CASSPNPGLAADTQYF. CDR3 DNA: TGTGCCAGCAGCCCTAATCCGGGACTAGCGGCAGATACGCAGTATTTT.

This chain uses TRBV6-2 or TRBV6-3 with TRBJ2-7, with TRBD1 as a possible D gene (6 bases). V gave up 2 bases and J gave up 4 bases, with 18 bases separating them. The CDR3 length is 16 residues. The germline CDR1 and CDR2 sequences are MNHEY and SVGEGT. CDR3 sequence (DNA): TGTGCCAGCAGTTACCGACCGACAGTGGACAGATACGAGCAGTACTTC. Amino acids: CASSYRPTVDRYEQYF.

This clonotype was found many times. J is TRBJ1-2 and V is TRBV12-3 or TRBV12-4; D gene ambiguous. V dropped 5 bases and J dropped 2 bases, with 9 bases sitting between them. The CDR3 runs to 13 residues. CDR3 protein: CASSPSENYGYTF. The CDR3 DNA reads as TGTGCCAGCAGTCCATCAGAAAACTATGGCTACACCTTC.

The genes are TRBV29-1 and TRBJ2-1; 10 bases map to TRBD2. Unmatched junction bases numbered 5, after V lost 5 bases and J lost 7 bases. CDR3 length: 13 residues. In germline, CDR1 is SQVTM, CDR2 ANQGSEA. CDR3 in amino acids: CSVQTSGYNEQFF. The CDR3 DNA reads TGCAGCGTTCAGACTAGCGGGTATAATGAGCAGTTCTTC.

The rearrangement joins TRBV20-1 to TRBJ2-3, with 11 bases fitting TRBD2. CDR1 is DFQATT, CDR2 SNEGSKA, per germline (reference sequence). With 1 base clipped from V and 1 base from J, the junction kept 4 bases outside the gene matches. This CDR3 has 16 amino acids. In nucleotides, the CDR3 is TGCAGTGCTAGAGTAGCGGGAGGGCGCCGCACAGATACGCAGTATTTT. Translating it yields CSARVAGGRRTDTQYF.

Many counts were recorded for this clonotype. This sequence joins TRBV27 and TRBJ2-5; D is possibly TRBD1 (6 bases). Trimming took 0 bases from V and 0 from J, leaving 11 bases between them. The CDR3 runs 16 residues. From germline, CDR1 is MNHEY and CDR2 SMNVEV (reference sequence). CDR3 protein: CASSLSPGADQETQYF. CDR3 in DNA: TGTGCCAGCAGTTTATCTCCAGGGGCGGACCAAGAGACCCAGTACTTC.

The rearrangement joins TRBV3-1 to TRBJ2-2; 7 bases are shared with TRBD2. Germline values: CDR1 LGHDT, CDR2 YNNKEL (reference sequence). V shed 0 bases, J shed 3 bases, and the junction held 13 bases outside the gene matches. The CDR3 sequence is 19 residues long. CDR3 sequence: CASSQDPVLKGRDTGELFF. CDR3 in DNA: TGTGCCAGCAGCCAAGATCCAGTTTTGAAGGGGAGGGACACCGGGGAGCTGTTTTTT.

The sample holds a few counts of this clonotype. The chain uses TRBV5-1 and TRBJ2-3; 7 nucleotides agree with TRBD1. Trimming took 4 bases from V and 2 from J; bases not matched to a gene: 10. Germline CDR1 reads SGHRS; CDR2 reads YFSETQ. The CDR3 is 16 residues long. The CDR3: CASSPATTGITDTQYF. CDR3 in DNA: TGCGCCAGCAGCCCCGCAACGACAGGGATCACAGATACGCAGTATTTT.

About this clonotype itself: A much bigger clone sits one base away, suggesting this may be a read error. The chain recombines TRBV30 with TRBJ2-5, with unresolved D. The CDR3 consists of 12 residues. Germline V gene sequence: CDR1 GTSNPN, CDR2 SVGIG (reference sequence). The CDR3 sequence is CVWSVPLGTQYF. Here the CDR3 DNA reads TGTGTCTGGAGTGTACCGCTCGGGACCCAGTACTTC.

This clonotype was counted at least ten times. V usage is TRBV6-2 or TRBV6-3 and J usage is TRBJ2-5; the D gene is possibly TRBD1 (6 bases). Trimming cost V 1 base and J 1 base, with 10 bases left between them. The CDR3 extends over 15 amino acids. Per germline, CDR1 MNHEY and CDR2 SVGEGT. The CDR3 coding sequence is TGTGCCAGCAGTTACTTCCAGGACAGCCAAGAGACCCAGTACTTC. This codes for CASSYFQDSQETQYF.

In its sample, this clonotype was seen a few times. The V call is TRBV12-3 or TRBV12-4, the J call TRBJ1-6; D remains unclear. There are 12 residues in the CDR3. V was trimmed by 6 bases and J by 11 bases, leaving 11 bases between them. The CDR3, as DNA: TGTGCCAGCAGCCTTGATATTACACCCCTCCACTTT. It translates to CASSLDITPLHF.

Ten or more counts support this clonotype. The chain recombines TRBV7-8 with TRBJ2-5; 14 bases match TRBD2. This CDR3 comprises 16 residues. Germline CDR1 reads SGHVS; CDR2 reads FQNEAQ. V was pared by 5 bases and J by 9 bases, with 11 bases of the junction left unmatched. This CDR3 reads CASSLRLAGGLGAQYF. The CDR3 DNA is TGTGCCAGCAGCCTTCGACTAGCGGGAGGGTTAGGGGCCCAGTACTTC.

This clonotype has only a few counts. V and J are TRBV7-9 and TRBJ2-3; D might be TRBD2 (6 bases). Germline CDR1 SEHNR, CDR2 FQNEAQ (reference sequence). This CDR3 region has 13 residues. Trimming pared 0 bases from V and 5 bases from J, leaving 6 bases between. CDR3 bases: TGTGCCAGCAGCTTAGCGGGGGGAGATACGCAGTATTTT. Protein: CASSLAGGDTQYF.

This clonotype occurred many times. The chain couples TRBV9 to TRBJ2-7; D unclear. This CDR3 has 14 amino acids. Germline-derived CDR1 and CDR2 are SGDLS and YYNGEE. V lost 4 bases to trimming and J lost 0 bases, with 11 bases between them. The DNA for the CDR3 is TGTGCCAGCAGCCCCCAAGACAACTCCTACGAGCAGTACTTC. Translating gives CASSPQDNSYEQYF.